The T cell receptor beta chain described here comes from a study of T cell changes during pregnancy in multiple sclerosis. Sequencing used immunoSEQ multiplex PCR; TCRdb keeps in-frame clones, though not all of them. The sample lists over 55,000 clones, 85% to 95% seen once, with roughly 1.8% in the top ten. V was shortened by 4 bases and J by 3 bases, with 10 bases between the two germline ends. The CDR3 contains 13 residues. The germline CDR1 and CDR2 sequences are SQVTM and ANQGSEA. Source: peripheral blood, taken after pregnancy. This chain joins TRBV29-1 and TRBJ2-1, with D perhaps TRBD2 (6 bases). The clonotype was recovered from a female donor with multiple sclerosis, enrolled in a pregnancy study. The CDR3 DNA follows: TGCAGCGTTGCGGGAGACGGCTACAATGAGCAGTTCTTC. Its protein is CSVAGDGYNEQFF.